This TCR beta chain appears in the sequencing data of a study of blood T cell repertoires in COVID-19. Study details: Sites across the United States, Italy and Spain contributed samples from acute and convalescent COVID-19.

Participants came from some 23 US areas, aged about 18 to 100 years. TCRdb keeps only in-frame clones here, not all; method: immunoSEQ multiplex PCR. The sample consists of almost 200,000 clones, 70% to 90% of them appearing once. This clone was detected only once. This CDR3 has 15 amino acids. Germline-derived CDR1 and CDR2 are SGHTA and FQGNSA. J gave up 5 bases and V 6 bases, and 11 bases lay outside the gene matches. The chain recombines TRBV7-2 with TRBJ2-7, with 9 bases identical to TRBD1. The sequenced sample was PBMCs or T cells enriched from blood (not recorded which). The receptor was isolated from a woman younger than 35 who had recovered from COVID-19. CDR3 DNA: TGTGCCAGCAGGGGGACAGGGAACCCCCTCCACGAGCAGTACTTC. This gives the protein CASRGTGNPLHEQYF.